Given below is one T cell receptor (beta chain) in context. This clone was detected only a few times. This clone's antigen is unknown. Base-call qualities are not available, and no considerably larger clone is one nucleotide away. Library prep was done by the immunoSEQ multiplex PCR assay. The multiplex PCR relied on a mix of 60 forward primers for TCR Vbeta segments and 13 reverse primers for TCR Jbeta segments. The CDR3 region of rearranged TCR beta genes was amplified from genomic DNA with a multiplex PCR assay. The Illumina HiSeq System was used to sequence the amplified TCR beta libraries as 87-base-pair reads. Regarding the original processing steps: Across the 670 or so repertoires, a later analysis counted 80 million or so unique TCR beta chains, around 11 million of which were shared by at least two donors. Raw reads were error-corrected and collapsed into unique sequences by a nearest-neighbor algorithm in which closely related sequences were merged to remove PCR and sequencing errors. CDR3 sequences were aligned to IMGT reference sequences to assign V, D and J gene segments. For a sequence to be retained, a match of at least six nucleotides was required to both a V gene segment and a J gene segment. Rearrangements were called productive when the CDR3 lacked stop codons and stayed in frame with V and J; all others were non-productive. Following IMGT convention, CDR3 was defined as the stretch from the second conserved V-encoded cysteine to the conserved J-encoded phenylalanine. The earlier analysis of about 590 of the donors excluded sequences that lacked an unambiguous match to a single V gene segment. An earlier analysis of 587 of the donors called V segments functional above 56.7% productive rearrangements and segregating when the between-donor standard deviation exceeded 5%. To diagnose cytomegalovirus status from the catalog of TCR beta chain sequences, a statistical classification framework was built. In a later analysis, TCR nucleotide sequences were compared against IMGT/GENE-DB human TR gene sequences so that V and J genes could be assigned. A later analysis assigned CDR3 sequences and most-parsimonious VDJ recombination scenarios with the TCRdist pipeline. In a later analysis, each TCR beta chain was defined by its CDR3 amino acid sequence together with its V-gene family, and reads without a unique V-gene family were excluded. To address suspected cross-contamination and a sequencing artifact, a later analysis removed a few hundred highly shared, low-generation-probability nucleotide sequences. In a later analysis, a clonal expansion index was calculated for each public chain from normalized within-repertoire ranks of inferred template counts. Generation probabilities in a later analysis came from a VDJ recombination model fitted to out-of-frame rearrangements, and those results were checked against IGoR. In a later analysis, hypergeometric tests were used to score TCR-TCR, TCR-HLA and TCR-CMV co-occurrence, with a repertoire-size bias correction applied to TCR pairs. In a later analysis, false discovery rates were estimated by permuting HLA or CMV assignments 20 times. In a later analysis, co-occurring TCRs were grouped using DBSCAN, and TCRdist sequence similarity was added for clustering within HLA-allele-positive subsets. Repertoires with fewer than 30,000 or more than 120,000 public chains, plus five repertoires with anomalous nucleotide sharing, were excluded from co-occurrence clustering. Not all clones reach the TCRdb copy of this immuneACCESS table, which keeps in-frame sequences only. Checked studies attribute under half of the gap to unresolved V genes and leave the rest unexplained. The DNA was the basis for D and trimming; V, J and clone size are from that table. Counted in this sample were just under 95,000 clones; 70% to 85% of them appeared once. About 9.4% of the sample is in the top ten clones.

This sample stems from a study of cytomegalovirus exposure and HLA in healthy donors (dated by TCRdb to about 2017). For the study in its entirety: An earlier analysis of approximately 590 of the donors reported 250 to 300 Gb of sequence data and around 120 million unique TCR beta sequences from about 179 million T cells. Roughly 290 gigabases of sequencing data and around 80 million unique TCR sequences made up an early release that covered about 640 HLA-typed donors. Of the roughly 400 genotyped donors, 75% to 85% were placed in the genetic ancestry cluster associated with self-reported Caucasian donors. The study was designed to test whether signatures of past pathogen exposure could be identified by cataloging public T cell receptors. Using immunosequencing, the study profiled T cell repertoires from some 670 subjects and related those repertoires to cytomegalovirus serostatus. In addition to the first cohort of 666 subjects, a separate validation cohort of 120 different subjects was used. The study combined high-throughput TCR immunosequencing, statistical association of individual TCRs with disease status, and machine learning to predict cytomegalovirus infection status. In a later analysis, previously published TCR beta repertoires from about 670 donors were re-analyzed and high-resolution HLA genotyping was added so that TCR occurrence patterns could be studied. Rather than using new phenotypic data, the later analysis identified candidate immune exposures from TCR beta sequences and from how often those sequences occurred across donors. To decide whether each TCR beta V gene segment behaved as functional or pseudogenic, an earlier analysis of several hundred of the donors relied on high-throughput TCR beta sequencing. Alongside the repertoire data, information on donor age, sex, ethnicity and CMV serostatus was compiled. A later genetic analysis used genome-wide SNP genotypes for about 60% of the roughly 700 donors, treating that subset as a discovery cohort. Every discovery cohort repertoire had been produced on one sequencing platform. Both class I and class II loci were covered by HLA typing, at four-digit resolution. The number of donors typed differed by locus, with roughly 620-640 for A, B, C, DRB1 and DQB1, more than 500 for DQA1, some 570 for DPA1, and some 450 for DPB1. About five DR-DQ haplotypes were handled as single units for association and clustering, since linkage in the cohort was strong. On average, over 200,000 unique TCR beta nucleotide sequences were sequenced per donor among a few hundred genotyped donors of the cohort, with approximately 18% of those sequences being non-productive.

For CDR1 and CDR2, the germline V gene lists MNHNS and SASEGT. The CDR3 has 12 amino acids, counting the end cysteine and phenylalanine. The read is trimmed to its CDR3 DNA, 36 bases read in frame from base 1. Trimming removed 3 bases from V and 10 bases from J, leaving 10 bases between the germline ends. Results and caveats for the whole study, not just this receptor: In a later genetic analysis, a missense DCLRE1C variant was associated with V-gene and J-gene trimming of TCR beta chains, and the association was replicated in an independent cohort. A further reported finding was that TCR beta sequences accurately predicted the HLA-A and HLA-B alleles for most subjects in the first cohort. Correlated functional status among segregating V segments might be attributable to linkage disequilibrium, but an unknown experimental factor could not be ruled out. In this cohort, only TCR beta chains were sequenced, and detectable features were limited by the absence of alpha or paired-chain data. Because HLA typing was missing for some donors at each locus, association tests included only the typed subset. Across donors, most TCR sequences were observed very rarely, whereas some public TCRs were present in many individuals. Compared with the approximately 700-donor mean, donors in an Asian-associated ancestry cluster had fewer N-insertions in productive TCRs, according to a later genetic analysis. Some IMGT-functional V segments, including TRBV6-2 and TRBV6-3, could not be told apart with the 87-base-pair reads, so those segments were excluded. Immune exposure information for the cohort was limited to CMV serostatus. In a later analysis, HLA-associated TCR beta chains showed more clonal expansion and lower generation probabilities than non-associated chains that were equally common. According to a later analysis, most CMV-associated TCR beta chains appeared to be HLA-restricted, and the HLA associations seemed to be driven largely by CMV exposure. A cluster of highly shared sequence variants was judged likely to represent a technical artifact of the sequencing pipeline. In both the original and validation cohorts, the classifier was reported to diagnose cytomegalovirus status with high specificity and sensitivity. In an earlier analysis of over 550 of the donors, most TCR beta V segments were observed in productive rearrangements about 87% or about 30% of the time, broadly matching IMGT annotations. Presence/absence analyses assumed roughly uniform sequencing depth across donors, an assumption that may not hold. The authors suggested that the approach could potentially be extended to other disease states and immunological phenotypes. In vitro tests confirmed that a few of the cytomegalovirus-associated TCR beta chains recognize cytomegalovirus antigens. Strong co-occurrence of HLA alleles, especially DR and DQ, made assigning TCR associations to individual alleles difficult. Specific HLA alleles were associated with over 15,000 TCR beta sequences at a false discovery rate of 0.05 in a later analysis. In a later analysis, several top co-occurrence clusters were reported to appear linked to parvovirus B19, influenza, CMV and Epstein-Barr virus. A total of some 180 TCR beta chains were listed by the study as associated with cytomegalovirus. Because counts were too low, under 20 rarely observed V segments, including chromosome 9 orphons, were left out of the earlier analysis of 587 of the donors. In a later analysis, the rate of TCR association differed among HLA loci, with DRB1 alleles having the most associated TCRs and HLA-C alleles having the fewest.

In total, 630 or so healthy bone marrow donors made up the cohort. At the time of sampling, every cohort member was nominally healthy, though immune exposures that went unrecorded were likely present. CMV serostatus was recorded as positive for 250 to 300 and negative for about half of the 666 cohort members, whereas no CMV serostatus was recorded for the donor in question. A peripheral blood sample was collected from each donor, and TCR beta sequencing was performed on peripheral blood mononuclear cells. The Qiagen DNeasy Blood Extraction Kit was used to extract genomic DNA from the blood cell samples.

Sequenced sample: PBMCs. The TCR comes from a human donor in good health. In this chain, TRBV6-1 is recombined with TRBJ1-5, with the D gene not clear enough to name. Here is the DNA: TGTGCCAGCAGTGACCACAAGTTACCCCAGCATTTT. It encodes CASSDHKLPQHF.